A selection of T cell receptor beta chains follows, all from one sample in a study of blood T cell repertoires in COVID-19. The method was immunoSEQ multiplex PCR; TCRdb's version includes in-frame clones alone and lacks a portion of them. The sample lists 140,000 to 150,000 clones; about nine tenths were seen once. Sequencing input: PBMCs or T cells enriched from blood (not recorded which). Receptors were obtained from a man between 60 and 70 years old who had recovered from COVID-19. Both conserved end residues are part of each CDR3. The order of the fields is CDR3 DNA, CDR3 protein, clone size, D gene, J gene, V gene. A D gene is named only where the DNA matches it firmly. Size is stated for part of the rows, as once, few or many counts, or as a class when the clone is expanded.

CDR3 DNA: TGTGCCAGCAGTCGAACAGGGGGCCGGGAGACCCAGTACTTC
CDR3 protein: CASSRTGGRETQYF
clone size: .
D gene: TRBD1
J gene: TRBJ2-5
V gene: TRBV6-5

CDR3 DNA: TGTGCCAGTGGATGGGCGTCCGAAGGTGGCTACACCTTC
CDR3 protein: CASGWASEGGYTF
clone size: .
D gene: .
J gene: TRBJ1-2
V gene: TRBV19

CDR3 DNA: TGCAGCGTTGGGCGGACAGGGGTAAGAGATACGCAGTATTTT
CDR3 protein: CSVGRTGVRDTQYF
clone size: .
D gene: TRBD1
J gene: TRBJ2-3
V gene: TRBV29-1

CDR3 DNA: TGTGCCAGCAGCTTAGGAATAGCCGTTCCTAATTGGGCTTTCTTT
CDR3 protein: CASSLGIAVPNWAFF
clone size: .
D gene: .
J gene: TRBJ1-1
V gene: TRBV11-2

CDR3 DNA: TGCGCCAGCAGCAAGGCCGGGACTAGCGGGACTAATGAGCAGTTCTTC
CDR3 protein: CASSKAGTSGTNEQFF
clone size: .
D gene: TRBD2
J gene: TRBJ2-1
V gene: TRBV4-1

CDR3 DNA: TGTGCCAGCAGTCGTGTGGCGGTGCGTAATTCACCCCTCCACTTT
CDR3 protein: CASSRVAVRNSPLHF
clone size: .
D gene: .
J gene: TRBJ1-6
V gene: TRBV6-5

CDR3 DNA: TGCGCCAGCAGGAGGGAGGGCTATGGCTACACCTTC
CDR3 protein: CASRREGYGYTF
clone size: .
D gene: .
J gene: TRBJ1-2
V gene: TRBV5-1

CDR3 DNA: TGTGCCAGCAGTTTATTTTGGCTACGGGATCACTCCTACGAGCAGTACTTC
CDR3 protein: CASSLFWLRDHSYEQYF
clone size: .
D gene: .
J gene: TRBJ2-7
V gene: TRBV27

CDR3 DNA: TGTGCCAGCAGCCCGCGGGGGGGCCGGGGCACAGATACGCAGTATTTT
CDR3 protein: CASSPRGGRGTDTQYF
clone size: .
D gene: TRBD2
J gene: TRBJ2-3
V gene: TRBV7-9

CDR3 DNA: TGTGCCTGGAGCACGACAGGGGGCGCTAACTATGGCTACACCTTC
CDR3 protein: CAWSTTGGANYGYTF
clone size: .
D gene: TRBD1
J gene: TRBJ1-2
V gene: TRBV30

CDR3 DNA: TGTGCCAGCAGTTCGAGCTTTCCCCCCTACGAGCAGTACTTC
CDR3 protein: CASSSSFPPYEQYF
clone size: .
D gene: .
J gene: TRBJ2-7
V gene: TRBV27

CDR3 DNA: TGTGCCAGCAGTTACAAAGGGGACTATCGCTACACCTTC
CDR3 protein: CASSYKGDYRYTF
clone size: .
D gene: .
J gene: TRBJ1-2
V gene: TRBV6-5

CDR3 DNA: TGCGCCAGCAGCCGAGCCGGACAGGACCAAGAGACCCAGTACTTC
CDR3 protein: CASSRAGQDQETQYF
clone size: .
D gene: TRBD1
J gene: TRBJ2-5
V gene: TRBV4-1

CDR3 DNA: TGTGCCAGCAGCCCCCGAGGGTCCGGGCACACTGAAGCTTTCTTT
CDR3 protein: CASSPRGSGHTEAFF
clone size: .
D gene: .
J gene: TRBJ1-1
V gene: TRBV25-1

CDR3 DNA: TGTGCCAGCAGCTTGGCCCTCGACAGGGGGCCTTCCTACGAGCAGTACTTC
CDR3 protein: CASSLALDRGPSYEQYF
clone size: few
D gene: TRBD1
J gene: TRBJ2-7
V gene: TRBV5-5

CDR3 DNA: TGTGCCAGCAAGGGACAGAGCTCCTACGAGCAGTACTTC
CDR3 protein: CASKGQSSYEQYF
clone size: .
D gene: TRBD1
J gene: TRBJ2-7
V gene: TRBV2

CDR3 DNA: TGTGCCAGCTCACCACTACCAGGGTTGAACACTGAAGCTTTCTTT
CDR3 protein: CASSPLPGLNTEAFF
clone size: once
D gene: .
J gene: TRBJ1-1
V gene: TRBV18

CDR3 DNA: TGCGCCAGCAGTGACAGCGAGGGGGATCCTTATGCCCAGTACTTC
CDR3 protein: CASSDSEGDPYAQYF
clone size: .
D gene: .
J gene: TRBJ2-5
V gene: TRBV5-1

CDR3 DNA: TGCGCCAGCAGCATTGGACAGGGGACTGAAGCTTTCTTT
CDR3 protein: CASSIGQGTEAFF
clone size: .
D gene: TRBD1
J gene: TRBJ1-1
V gene: TRBV5-1

CDR3 DNA: TGTGCCAGCAGCTTAACGGGGGGCTCCTACAATGAGCAGTTCTTC
CDR3 protein: CASSLTGGSYNEQFF
clone size: .
D gene: .
J gene: TRBJ2-1
V gene: TRBV7-3

CDR3 DNA: TGTGCCACCAGTGATTTAAGGCTAGCAGCCACCGGGGAGCTGTTTTTT
CDR3 protein: CATSDLRLAATGELFF
clone size: .
D gene: .
J gene: TRBJ2-2
V gene: TRBV24-1

CDR3 DNA: TGTGCCAGCAGCTCCCCAGGGGGCGCATCCTACGAGCAGTACTTC
CDR3 protein: CASSSPGGASYEQYF
clone size: .
D gene: TRBD1
J gene: TRBJ2-7
V gene: TRBV3-1/TRBV3-2

CDR3 DNA: TGTGCCAGTGACGGGAGGAGGGCTGGGGCCAACGTCCTGACTTTC
CDR3 protein: CASDGRRAGANVLTF
clone size: few
D gene: TRBD2
J gene: TRBJ2-6
V gene: TRBV28

CDR3 DNA: TGTGCCACCAGGGGACAGAACTATGGCTACACCTTC
CDR3 protein: CATRGQNYGYTF
clone size: .
D gene: TRBD1
J gene: TRBJ1-2
V gene: TRBV24-1

CDR3 DNA: TGTGCCAGCAGTCCCAGAAAAAGACAGGGCGCCTACGAGCAGTACTTC
CDR3 protein: CASSPRKRQGAYEQYF
clone size: .
D gene: TRBD1
J gene: TRBJ2-7
V gene: TRBV2

CDR3 DNA: TGTGCCAGCAGTGCCATAGCGGGGAACACCGGGGAGCTGTTTTTT
CDR3 protein: CASSAIAGNTGELFF
clone size: .
D gene: TRBD2
J gene: TRBJ2-2
V gene: TRBV6-4

CDR3 DNA: TGTGCCAGCAGTGGGTTGGCGGCCGAGCAGCCCCAGCATTTT
CDR3 protein: CASSGLAAEQPQHF
clone size: once
D gene: .
J gene: TRBJ1-5
V gene: TRBV2

CDR3 DNA: TGTGCCAGCAGTTTAGGTCCGACTAGCGTGAACACCGGGGAGCTGTTTTTT
CDR3 protein: CASSLGPTSVNTGELFF
clone size: .
D gene: TRBD2
J gene: TRBJ2-2
V gene: TRBV28

CDR3 DNA: TGTGCCAGCCCCTCGCTCCGGTCCTCTCTCAATGAGCAGTTCTTC
CDR3 protein: CASPSLRSSLNEQFF
clone size: .
D gene: .
J gene: TRBJ2-1
V gene: TRBV2

CDR3 DNA: TGTGCCAGCAGTTACGGAGGGCCGGGGAATCAGCCCCAGCATTTT
CDR3 protein: CASSYGGPGNQPQHF
clone size: once
D gene: .
J gene: TRBJ1-5
V gene: TRBV6-5

CDR3 DNA: TGTGCCAGCAGCCAACAGTCGGGTCAGCCCCAGCATTTT
CDR3 protein: CASSQQSGQPQHF
clone size: .
D gene: .
J gene: TRBJ1-5
V gene: TRBV3-1/TRBV3-2

CDR3 DNA: TGCGCCAGCAGTCAACTTGATCTACTCCCTTCGAACACTGAAGCTTTCTTT
CDR3 protein: CASSQLDLLPSNTEAFF
clone size: .
D gene: .
J gene: TRBJ1-1
V gene: TRBV4-1

CDR3 DNA: TGCGCCAGCAGCCCCCACCTAGAGGAGACCCAGTACTTC
CDR3 protein: CASSPHLEETQYF
clone size: .
D gene: .
J gene: TRBJ2-5
V gene: TRBV5-1

CDR3 DNA: TGTGCCAGCAGACCTACAGGCCTAAACACTGAAGCTTTCTTT
CDR3 protein: CASRPTGLNTEAFF
clone size: .
D gene: .
J gene: TRBJ1-1
V gene: TRBV28

CDR3 DNA: TGCGCCAGCAGTGCCCTAGGGGAAGGGTCCTACGAGCAGTACTTC
CDR3 protein: CASSALGEGSYEQYF
clone size: .
D gene: .
J gene: TRBJ2-7
V gene: TRBV10-1

CDR3 DNA: TGTGCCAGCAGCCAACCATACGGGAGCTACCTCTACGAGCAGTACTTC
CDR3 protein: CASSQPYGSYLYEQYF
clone size: .
D gene: .
J gene: TRBJ2-7
V gene: TRBV14